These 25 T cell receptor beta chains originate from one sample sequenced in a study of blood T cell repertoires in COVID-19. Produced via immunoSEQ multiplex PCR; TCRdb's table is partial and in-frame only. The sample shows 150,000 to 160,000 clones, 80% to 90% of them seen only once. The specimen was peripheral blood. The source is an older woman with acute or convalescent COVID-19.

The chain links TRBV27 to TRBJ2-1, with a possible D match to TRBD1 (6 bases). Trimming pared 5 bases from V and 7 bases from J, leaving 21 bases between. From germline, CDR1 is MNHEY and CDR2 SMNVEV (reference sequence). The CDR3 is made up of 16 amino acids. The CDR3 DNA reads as TGTGCCAGCAGTCCCTCGAGGGGGTTGGGAAGGAATGAGCAGTTCTTC. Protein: CASSPSRGLGRNEQFF.

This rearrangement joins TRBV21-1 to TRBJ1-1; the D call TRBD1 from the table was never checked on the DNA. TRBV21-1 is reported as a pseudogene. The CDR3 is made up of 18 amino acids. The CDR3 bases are TGTGCCAGCAGCTTACCCAAGGGACAGGGGTTCGTGAACACTGAAGCTTTCTTT. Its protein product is CASSLPKGQGFVNTEAFF.

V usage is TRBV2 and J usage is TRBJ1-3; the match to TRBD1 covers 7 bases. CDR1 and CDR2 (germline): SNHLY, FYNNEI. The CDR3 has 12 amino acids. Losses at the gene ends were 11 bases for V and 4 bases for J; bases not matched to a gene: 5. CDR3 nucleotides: TGTGCCGGACAGGCCACGGGAAACACCATATATTTT. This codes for CAGQATGNTIYF.

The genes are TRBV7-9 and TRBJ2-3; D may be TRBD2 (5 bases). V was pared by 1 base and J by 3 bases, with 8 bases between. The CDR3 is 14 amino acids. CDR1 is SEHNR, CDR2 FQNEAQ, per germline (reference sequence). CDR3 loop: CASSLVRGTDTQYF. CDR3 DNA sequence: TGTGCCAGCAGCTTAGTGAGAGGGACAGATACGCAGTATTTT.

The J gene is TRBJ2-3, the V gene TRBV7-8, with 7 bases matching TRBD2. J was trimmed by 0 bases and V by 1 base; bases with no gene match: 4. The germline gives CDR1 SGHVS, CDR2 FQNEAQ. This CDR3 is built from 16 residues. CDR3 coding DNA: TGTGCCAGCAGCTTAGATAGGCGGGGGAGCACAGATACGCAGTATTTT. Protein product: CASSLDRRGSTDTQYF.

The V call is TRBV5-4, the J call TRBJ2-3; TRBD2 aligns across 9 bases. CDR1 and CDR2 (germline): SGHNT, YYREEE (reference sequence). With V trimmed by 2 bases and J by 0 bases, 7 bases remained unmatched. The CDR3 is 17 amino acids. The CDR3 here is CASSFPSGGFSTDTQYF. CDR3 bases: TGTGCCAGCAGCTTCCCCAGCGGGGGGTTTAGCACAGATACGCAGTATTTT.

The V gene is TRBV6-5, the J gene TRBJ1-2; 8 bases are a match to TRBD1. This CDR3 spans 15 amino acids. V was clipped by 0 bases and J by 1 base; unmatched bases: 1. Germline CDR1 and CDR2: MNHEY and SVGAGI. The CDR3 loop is CASSYSTGDNYGYTF. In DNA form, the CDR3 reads TGTGCCAGCAGTTACTCGACAGGGGATAACTATGGCTACACCTTC.

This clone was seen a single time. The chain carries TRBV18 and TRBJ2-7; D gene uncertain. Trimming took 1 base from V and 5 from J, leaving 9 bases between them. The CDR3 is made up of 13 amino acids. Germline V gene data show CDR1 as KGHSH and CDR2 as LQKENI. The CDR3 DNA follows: TGTGCCAGCTCACCACGTGCAGAAAACGAGCAGTACTTC. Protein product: CASSPRAENEQYF.

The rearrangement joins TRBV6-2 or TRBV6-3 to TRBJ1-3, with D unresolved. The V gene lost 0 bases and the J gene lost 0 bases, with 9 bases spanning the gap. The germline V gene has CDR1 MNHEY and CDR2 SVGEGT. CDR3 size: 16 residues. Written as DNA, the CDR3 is TGTGCCAGCAGTTACTCTTCCAGTCTCTCTGGAAACACCATATATTTT. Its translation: CASSYSSSLSGNTIYF.

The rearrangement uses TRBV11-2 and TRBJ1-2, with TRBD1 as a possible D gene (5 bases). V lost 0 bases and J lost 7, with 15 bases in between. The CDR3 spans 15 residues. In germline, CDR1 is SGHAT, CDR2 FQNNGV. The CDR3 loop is CASSLDSGGVGGYTF. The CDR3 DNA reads TGTGCCAGCAGCTTAGATTCTGGGGGGGTTGGTGGCTACACCTTC.

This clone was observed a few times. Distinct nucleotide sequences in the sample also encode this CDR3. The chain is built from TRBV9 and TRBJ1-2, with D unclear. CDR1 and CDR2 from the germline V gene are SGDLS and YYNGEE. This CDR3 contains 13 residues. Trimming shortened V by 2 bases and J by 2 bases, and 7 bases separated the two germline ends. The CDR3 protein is CASSVDKNYGYTF. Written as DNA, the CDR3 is TGTGCCAGCAGCGTCGACAAAAACTATGGCTACACCTTC.

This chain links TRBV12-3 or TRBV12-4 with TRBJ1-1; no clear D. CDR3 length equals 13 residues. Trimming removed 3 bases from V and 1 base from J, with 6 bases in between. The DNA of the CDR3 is TGTGCCAGCAGTTTCTCCTGGAACACTGAAGCTTTCTTT. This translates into CASSFSWNTEAFF.

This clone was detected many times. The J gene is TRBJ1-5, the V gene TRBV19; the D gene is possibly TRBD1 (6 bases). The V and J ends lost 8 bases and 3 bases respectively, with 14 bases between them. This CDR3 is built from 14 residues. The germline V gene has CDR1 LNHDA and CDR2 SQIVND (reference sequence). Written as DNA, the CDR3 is TGTGCCAGTGAGCTTACAGGGAACAATCAGCCCCAGCATTTT. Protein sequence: CASELTGNNQPQHF. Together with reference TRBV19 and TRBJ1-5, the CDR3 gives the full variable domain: DGGITQSPKYLFRKEGQNVTLSCEQNLNHDAMYWYRQDPGQGLRLIYYSQIVNDFQKGDIAEGYSVSREKKESFPLTVTSAQKNPTAFYLCASELTGNNQPQHFGDGTRLSIL.

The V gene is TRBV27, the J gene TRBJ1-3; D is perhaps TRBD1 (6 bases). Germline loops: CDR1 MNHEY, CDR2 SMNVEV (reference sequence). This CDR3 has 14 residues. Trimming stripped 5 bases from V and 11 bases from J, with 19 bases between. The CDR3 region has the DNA TGTGCCAGCAGTCCCGCCGGGACATCCGCCCCCATATATTTT. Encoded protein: CASSPAGTSAPIYF.

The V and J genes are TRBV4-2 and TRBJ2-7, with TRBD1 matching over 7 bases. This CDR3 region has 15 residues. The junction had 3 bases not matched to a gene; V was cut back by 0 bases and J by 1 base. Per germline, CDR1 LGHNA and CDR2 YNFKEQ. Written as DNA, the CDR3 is TGTGCCAGCAGCCAAGAAAGGGACAGTTCCTACGAGCAGTACTTC. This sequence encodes CASSQERDSSYEQYF.

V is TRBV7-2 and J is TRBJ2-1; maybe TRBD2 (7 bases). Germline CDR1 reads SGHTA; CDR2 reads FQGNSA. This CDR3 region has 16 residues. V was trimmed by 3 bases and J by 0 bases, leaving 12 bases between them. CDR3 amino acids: CASSFGGGRSYNEQFF. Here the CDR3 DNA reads TGTGCCAGCAGCTTCGGCGGGGGCCGCTCCTACAATGAGCAGTTCTTC.

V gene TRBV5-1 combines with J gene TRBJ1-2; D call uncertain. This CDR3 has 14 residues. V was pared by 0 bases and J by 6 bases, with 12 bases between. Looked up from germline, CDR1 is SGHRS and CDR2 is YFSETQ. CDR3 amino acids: CASSLERLEHGYTF. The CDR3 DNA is TGCGCCAGCAGCTTGGAGAGGTTGGAGCATGGCTACACCTTC. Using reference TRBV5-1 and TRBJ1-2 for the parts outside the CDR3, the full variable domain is KAGVTQTPRYLIKTRGQQVTLSCSPISGHRSVSWYQQTPGQGLQFLFEYFSETQRNKGNFPGRFSGRQFSNSRSEMNVSTLELGDSALYLCASSLERLEHGYTFGSGTRLTVV.

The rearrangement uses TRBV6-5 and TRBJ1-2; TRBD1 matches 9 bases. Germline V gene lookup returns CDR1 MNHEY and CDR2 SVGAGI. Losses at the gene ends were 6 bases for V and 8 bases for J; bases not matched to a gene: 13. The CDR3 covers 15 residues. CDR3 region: CASSRQGGYPGGYTF. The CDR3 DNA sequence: TGTGCCAGCAGCCGACAGGGGGGCTACCCCGGGGGCTACACCTTC.

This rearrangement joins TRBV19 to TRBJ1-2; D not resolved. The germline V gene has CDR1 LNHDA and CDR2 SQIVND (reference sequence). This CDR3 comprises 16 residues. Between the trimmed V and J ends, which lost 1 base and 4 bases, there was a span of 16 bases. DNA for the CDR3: TGTGCCAGTAGTATAGGACGGGGAATCGCCGCCTATGGCTACACCTTC. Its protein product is CASSIGRGIAAYGYTF.

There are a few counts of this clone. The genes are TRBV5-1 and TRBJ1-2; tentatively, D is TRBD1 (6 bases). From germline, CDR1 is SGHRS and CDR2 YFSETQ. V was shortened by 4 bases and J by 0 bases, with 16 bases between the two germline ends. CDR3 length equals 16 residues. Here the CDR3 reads CASSLNLGGTNYGYTF. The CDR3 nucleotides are TGCGCCAGCAGCCTAAACCTAGGGGGAACTAACTATGGCTACACCTTC.

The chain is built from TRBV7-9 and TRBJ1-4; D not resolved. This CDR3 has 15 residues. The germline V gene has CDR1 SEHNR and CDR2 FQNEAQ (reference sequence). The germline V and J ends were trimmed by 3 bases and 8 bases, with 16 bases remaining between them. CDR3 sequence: CASSLSEGRWEKLFF. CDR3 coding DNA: TGTGCCAGCAGCTTGTCCGAGGGTCGGTGGGAAAAACTGTTTTTT.

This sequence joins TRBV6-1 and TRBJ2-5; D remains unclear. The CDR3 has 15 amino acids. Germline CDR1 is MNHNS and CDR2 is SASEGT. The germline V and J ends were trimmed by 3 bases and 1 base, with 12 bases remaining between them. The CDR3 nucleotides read TGTGCCAGCAGTGACCCAGACGAGGCCCAAGAGACCCAGTACTTC. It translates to CASSDPDEAQETQYF.

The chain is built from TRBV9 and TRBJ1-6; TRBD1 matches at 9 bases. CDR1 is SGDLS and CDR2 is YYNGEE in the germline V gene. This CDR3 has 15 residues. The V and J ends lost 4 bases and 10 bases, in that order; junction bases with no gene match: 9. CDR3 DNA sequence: TGTGCCAGCAGCCCCCGACAGGGGGAAGGATCACCCCTCCACTTT. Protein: CASSPRQGEGSPLHF.

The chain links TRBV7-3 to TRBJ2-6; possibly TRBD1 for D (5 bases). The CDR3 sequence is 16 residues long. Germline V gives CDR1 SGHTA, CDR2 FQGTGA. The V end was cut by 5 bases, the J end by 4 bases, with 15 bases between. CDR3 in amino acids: CASSPAGISGANVLTF. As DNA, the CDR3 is TGTGCCAGCAGCCCGGCAGGGATTTCCGGGGCCAACGTCCTGACTTTC.

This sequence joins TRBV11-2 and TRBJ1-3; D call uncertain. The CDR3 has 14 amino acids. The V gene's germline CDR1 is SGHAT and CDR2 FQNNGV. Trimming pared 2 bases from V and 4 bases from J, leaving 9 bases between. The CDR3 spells CASSLTGTGNTIYF. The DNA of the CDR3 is TGTGCCAGCAGCTTAACGGGAACCGGAAACACCATATATTTT. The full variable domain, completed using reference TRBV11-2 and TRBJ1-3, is EAGVAQSPRYKIIEKRQSVAFWCNPISGHATLYWYQQILGQGPKLLIQFQNNGVVDDSQLPKDRFSAERLKGVDSTLKIQPAKLEDSAVYLCASSLTGTGNTIYFGEGSWLTVV.